The clone carrying this T cell receptor (beta chain) was detected a few times. Its antigen remains unidentified. The source of the sample is a study of T-cell memory formation after mild COVID-19. Study-level results: Balance between CD4 and CD8 was seen in clones contracting day 15 to 85, and a CD4+ lean was seen in later expanders.

Each CDR3 protein gets one entry after TCRdb re-called the 5' RACE reads with MiXCR. The data hold fewer than 400,000 distinct CDR3 sequences, with about a sixth observed a single time. The CDR3 has 16 amino acids. After removal of 5 bases from V and 0 bases from J, the junction contained 5 bases not matched to a gene. The germline V gene has CDR1 SGHVS and CDR2 FQNEAQ. The receptor was isolated from a man between 18 and 35 years old who had mild COVID-19 (a few samples of this study predate the infection). Cell type and time point are not known. V is TRBV7-8 and J is TRBJ1-5; TRBD1 agrees at 9 bases. The sequenced material came from PBMCs or a T cell subset sorted from them (not recorded which). CDR3 sequence (DNA): TGTGCCAGCAGCAAGGGGGACAGGGATAGCAATCAGCCCCAGCATTTT. This translates into CASSKGDRDSNQPQHF.